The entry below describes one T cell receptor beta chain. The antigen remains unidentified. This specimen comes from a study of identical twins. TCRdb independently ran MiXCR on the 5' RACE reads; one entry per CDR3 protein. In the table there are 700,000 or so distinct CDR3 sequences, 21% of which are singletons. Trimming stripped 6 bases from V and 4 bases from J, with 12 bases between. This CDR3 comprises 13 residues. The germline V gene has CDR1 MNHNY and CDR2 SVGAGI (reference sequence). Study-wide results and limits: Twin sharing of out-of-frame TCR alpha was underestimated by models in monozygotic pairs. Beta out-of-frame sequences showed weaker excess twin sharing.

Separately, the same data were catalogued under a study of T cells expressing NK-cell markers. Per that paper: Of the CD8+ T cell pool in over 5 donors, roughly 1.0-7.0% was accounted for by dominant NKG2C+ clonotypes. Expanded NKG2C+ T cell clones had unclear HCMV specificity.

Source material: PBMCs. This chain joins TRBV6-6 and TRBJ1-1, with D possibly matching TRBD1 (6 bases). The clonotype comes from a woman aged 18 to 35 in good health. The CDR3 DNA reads TGTGCCAGCAGCCAGGGGAAGGGCACTGAAGCTTTCTTT. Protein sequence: CASSQGKGTEAFF.